Presented here are 27 T cell receptor beta chains from one specimen sequenced in a study of control samples from healthy donors and cancer patients. Sequencing was performed with immunoSEQ multiplex PCR; in TCRdb, only in-frame clones are kept and a portion is missing. The table shows around 130,000 clones, with approximately 90% occurring only once. Sequenced material: blood. The receptors here all came from a man aged 18 to 29 in good health.

This chain connects TRBV3-1 (or the pseudogene TRBV3-2) to TRBJ2-1, with 8 bases lining up with TRBD2. The CDR3 covers 14 residues. The trim removed 4 bases at V and 6 bases at J, leaving 5 bases unmatched. CDR1 LGHDT and CDR2 YNNKEL come from the germline V gene (reference sequence). The CDR3 DNA is TGTGCCAGCAGCCCCGGACTAGCTCCCAATGAGCAGTTCTTC. Amino acids: CASSPGLAPNEQFF.

The chain links TRBV30 to TRBJ2-3; TRBD1 matches at 8 bases. This CDR3 has 14 amino acids. Germline V gene data show CDR1 as GTSNPN and CDR2 as SVGIG (reference sequence). After removal of 5 bases from V and 11 bases from J, the junction contained 15 bases not matched to a gene. CDR3 region: CAWVQGAGGIGQYF. DNA for the CDR3: TGTGCCTGGGTCCAGGGGGCTGGAGGGATTGGGCAGTATTTT.

This chain uses TRBV7-2 with TRBJ1-1, with TRBD1 matching over 7 bases. With V trimmed by 5 bases and J by 4 bases, 7 bases remained unmatched. Germline values: CDR1 SGHTA, CDR2 FQGNSA. This CDR3 comprises 14 residues. In DNA, the CDR3 is TGTGCCAGCAGCCTACAGACAGGGTTCACTGAAGCTTTCTTT. The encoded protein is CASSLQTGFTEAFF. The variable domain in full, completed from reference TRBV7-2 and TRBJ1-1, reads GAGVSQSPSNKVTEKGKDVELRCDPISGHTALYWYRQSLGQGLEFLIYFQGNSAPDKSGLPSDRFSAERTGGSVSTLTIQRTQQEDSAVYLCASSLQTGFTEAFFGQGTRLTVV.

The gene calls are TRBV6-2 or TRBV6-3 and TRBJ1-2, with 7 bases lining up with TRBD1. The CDR3 contains 15 residues. CDR1 MNHEY and CDR2 SVGEGT come from the germline V gene. The ends lost 0 bases at V and 4 bases at J; junction bases unmatched: 5. This chain's CDR3 is CASSYSTGPAYGYTF. CDR3 coding DNA: TGTGCCAGCAGTTACTCGACAGGGCCAGCCTATGGCTACACCTTC.

V is TRBV7-9 and J is TRBJ2-5; 9 bases fit TRBD2. Germline V CDR1 and CDR2: SEHNR, FQNEAQ (reference sequence). There are 16 residues in the CDR3. V trimming: 1 base; J trimming: 4 bases; junction bases outside the gene matches: 7. CDR3 in amino acids: CASSLGWRGGRETQYF. The CDR3, as DNA: TGTGCCAGCAGCTTAGGCTGGCGGGGGGGCCGAGAGACCCAGTACTTC.

This clone has just one count. The chain links TRBV4-1 to TRBJ2-1; D may correspond to TRBD1 or TRBD2 (7 bases each). CDR1 MGHRA and CDR2 YSYEKL come from the germline V gene. The V end lost 0 bases, the J end lost 0 bases, and 18 bases lay between the germline ends. CDR3 size: 19 residues. CDR3: CASSQEGGRGRSSYNEQFF. In DNA form, the CDR3 reads TGCGCCAGCAGCCAAGAGGGGGGGAGGGGGCGAAGCTCCTACAATGAGCAGTTCTTC.

The chain employs TRBV5-4 and TRBJ1-1; D may be TRBD1 (5 bases). CDR3 size: 14 residues. Looked up from germline, CDR1 is SGHNT and CDR2 is YYREEE (reference sequence). V was trimmed by 9 bases and J by 1 base, leaving 16 bases between them. CDR3 residues: CAIAPGLQNTEAFF. For the CDR3, the DNA is TGTGCCATCGCTCCGGGACTTCAGAACACTGAAGCTTTCTTT.

For this clone: In the same sample, other DNA sequences code for this CDR3. This sequence joins TRBV6-5 and TRBJ1-2; no clear D gene. Trimming pared 2 bases from V and 10 bases from J, leaving 8 bases between. The CDR3 is 11 amino acids. The V gene's germline CDR1 is MNHEY and CDR2 SVGAGI. The CDR3 sequence: CASSYGSFYTF. The CDR3 DNA follows: TGTGCCAGCAGTTACGGGAGTTTCTACACCTTC.

This clone was detected only once. V usage is TRBV9 and J usage is TRBJ1-5, with 7 bases matching TRBD1. The V and J ends lost 6 bases and 0 bases, in that order; junction bases with no gene match: 9. The germline V gene has CDR1 SGDLS and CDR2 YYNGEE. This CDR3 contains 16 residues. Here the CDR3 reads CASKRDSKNSNQPQHF. The CDR3 coding sequence is TGTGCCAGCAAACGGGACAGTAAGAATAGCAATCAGCCCCAGCATTTT.

This chain connects TRBV5-1 to TRBJ1-1; D ambiguous. CDR1 is SGHRS and CDR2 is YFSETQ in the germline V gene. The CDR3 covers 14 residues. Trimming pared 1 base from V and 4 bases from J, leaving 11 bases between. As DNA, the CDR3 is TGCGCCAGCAGCTTGATCGGGGAGGTCACTGAAGCTTTCTTT. This translates into CASSLIGEVTEAFF.

This clone showed up just a few times. The chain is built from TRBV7-9 and TRBJ1-3, with D possibly being TRBD1 (6 bases). Germline V lookup: CDR1 SEHNR, CDR2 FQNEAQ (reference sequence). This CDR3 is built from 15 residues. Trimming removed 5 bases at V and 0 bases at J, with 11 bases between. CDR3 region: CASSHGQPSGNTIYF. The CDR3 DNA reads TGTGCCAGCAGCCATGGACAGCCCTCTGGAAACACCATATATTTT.

This clone was seen just once. The J gene is TRBJ1-1, the V gene TRBV25-1; 8 bases are a match to TRBD1. The CDR3 runs 13 residues. With 4 bases clipped from V and 4 bases from J, the junction kept 2 bases outside the gene matches. CDR1 is MGHDK, CDR2 SYGVNS, per germline. The CDR3 is CASSVTGGTEAFF. CDR3 DNA: TGTGCCAGCAGTGTAACAGGGGGCACTGAAGCTTTCTTT.

The CDR3 DNA reads as TGTGCCAGCAGCTTAAGAAGGGATGGGCAGCCCCAGCATTTT. Translating it yields CASSLRRDGQPQHF. The V gene is TRBV7-8, the J gene TRBJ1-5; no reliable D call. This CDR3 has 14 amino acids. CDR1 and CDR2 from the germline V gene are SGHVS and FQNEAQ. Trimming took off 2 bases at V and 7 bases at J, with 12 bases between the two ends.

This clone was detected only once. The chain recombines TRBV30 with TRBJ1-2; D possibly corresponds to TRBD1 (5 bases). V was shortened by 5 bases and J by 0 bases, with 19 bases between the two germline ends. This CDR3 has 16 amino acids. Per the germline V gene, CDR1 is GTSNPN and CDR2 is SVGIG (reference sequence). The CDR3 DNA reads as TGTGCCTGGGCTGACACCGGGACGGCAGCTAACTATGGCTACACCTTC. Amino acid sequence: CAWADTGTAANYGYTF.

The V call is TRBV11-2, the J call TRBJ2-1, with 8 bases aligning to TRBD2. Germline V gene sequence: CDR1 SGHAT, CDR2 FQNNGV. This CDR3 spans 16 amino acids. With 1 base clipped from V and 9 bases from J, the junction kept 11 bases outside the gene matches. This chain's CDR3 is CASSLGSPGGKGEQFF. Written as DNA, the CDR3 is TGTGCCAGCAGCTTAGGAAGTCCGGGGGGGAAGGGTGAGCAGTTCTTC.

V is TRBV4-2 and J is TRBJ2-5, with TRBD2 matching 7 bases. V lost 0 bases, J lost 5 bases, and 6 bases stayed unmatched. Germline CDR1 reads LGHNA; CDR2 reads YNFKEQ. This CDR3 comprises 15 residues. CDR3 DNA: TGTGCCAGCAGCCAAGATATATCTAGCGGCGAGACCCAGTACTTC. This encodes CASSQDISSGETQYF.

This chain uses TRBV15 with TRBJ1-2; 10 nucleotides match TRBD1. The CDR3 is 14 amino acids. CDR1 and CDR2 (germline): LNHNV, YYDKDF (reference sequence). V trimming: 7 bases; J trimming: 2 bases; junction bases outside the gene matches: 4. CDR3 coding DNA: TGTGCCACCACGGGGGACAGGGGAAACTATGGCTACACCTTC. It translates to CATTGDRGNYGYTF.

The chain links TRBV4-1 to TRBJ1-4; tentative D call: TRBD1 (5 bases). Looked up from germline, CDR1 is MGHRA and CDR2 is YSYEKL. Trimming removed 1 base at V and 13 bases at J, with 28 bases between. This CDR3 contains 18 residues. CDR3 sequence reads: CASSQGTGDRIQWVGLFF. The CDR3, as DNA: TGCGCCAGCAGCCAAGGGACGGGAGACAGAATTCAATGGGTCGGACTGTTTTTT.

Of note for this clone: Different DNA sequences within this sample yield the same CDR3. This rearrangement joins TRBV5-6 to TRBJ1-3, with TRBD1 matching 7 bases. This CDR3 comprises 15 residues. CDR1 and CDR2 from the germline V gene are SGHDT and YYEEEE. V lost 0 bases to trimming and J lost 4 bases; unmatched junction nucleotides: 4. CDR3 DNA: TGTGCCAGCAGCTTGGTCCCGGGACAGGGAAACACCATATATTTT. Translation gives CASSLVPGQGNTIYF.

This clone has more than one count but fewer than ten. The chain is built from TRBV30 and TRBJ1-6; 11 nucleotides line up with TRBD1. Germline-derived CDR1 and CDR2 are GTSNPN and SVGIG (reference sequence). CDR3 length: 13 amino acids. The V segment lost 7 bases and the J segment 8 bases; nucleotides outside the gene matches: 4. The chain's CDR3 is CAYQGQGDSPLHF. CDR3 sequence (DNA): TGTGCCTACCAGGGACAGGGGGATTCACCCCTCCACTTT.

The CDR3 DNA is TGTGCCAGTGTAGGAGGGACAGGTATGTTCAGCAATCAGCCCCAGCATTTT. Protein: CASVGGTGMFSNQPQHF. The chain joins TRBV19 to TRBJ1-5; 8 bases map to TRBD1. The V and J ends lost 8 bases and 1 base, in that order; junction bases with no gene match: 13. The CDR3 is made up of 17 amino acids. CDR1 and CDR2 (germline): LNHDA, SQIVND (reference sequence).

This chain joins TRBV6-5 and TRBJ1-3, with D unresolved. Trimming pared 8 bases from V and 0 bases from J, leaving 14 bases between. CDR3 size: 15 residues. The germline V gene encodes CDR1 MNHEY and CDR2 SVGAGI. The CDR3 reads CASSSAGSSGNTIYF. Written as DNA, the CDR3 is TGTGCCAGCTCCTCCGCCGGGAGCTCTGGAAACACCATATATTTT.

This chain joins TRBV6-1 and TRBJ1-4; 9 bases match TRBD1. Germline V gene lookup returns CDR1 MNHNS and CDR2 SASEGT. Unmatched junction bases numbered 9, after V lost 6 bases and J lost 7 bases. This CDR3 spans 15 amino acids. CDR3 sequence: CASRPTGTGREKLFF. Written as DNA, the CDR3 is TGTGCCAGCAGACCAACCGGGACAGGGCGTGAAAAACTGTTTTTT.

The rearrangement uses TRBV30 and TRBJ1-2, with 9 positions matching TRBD1. V shed 3 bases, J shed 3 bases, and the junction held 2 bases outside the gene matches. The CDR3 extends over 13 amino acids. Germline CDR1 reads GTSNPN; CDR2 reads SVGIG (reference sequence). CDR3 nucleotide sequence: TGTGCCTGGAGCGACAGGGGGGACTATGGCTACACCTTC. This encodes CAWSDRGDYGYTF. The full variable domain, completed using reference TRBV30 and TRBJ1-2, is SQTIHQWPATLVQPVGSPLSLECTVEGTSNPNLYWYRQAAGRGLQLLFYSVGIGQISSEVPQNLSASRPQDRQFILSSKKLLLSDSGFYLCAWSDRGDYGYTFGSGTRLTVV.

The J gene is TRBJ2-3, the V gene TRBV4-1; TRBD2 is a possible D gene (5 bases). This CDR3 contains 14 residues. V was cut by 5 bases and J by 2 bases, with 11 bases left in between. CDR1 MGHRA and CDR2 YSYEKL come from the germline V gene. This CDR3 is CASSDYISTDTQYF. CDR3 sequence (DNA): TGCGCCAGCAGCGACTACATTTCCACAGATACGCAGTATTTT.

The sample holds one count of this clone. The CDR3 sequence is CASSQSGAATEAFF. The CDR3 region has the DNA TGTGCCAGCAGCCAATCGGGGGCGGCGACTGAAGCTTTCTTT. J is TRBJ1-1 and V is TRBV4-2; possibly TRBD1 for D (6 bases). Germline V gene data show CDR1 as LGHNA and CDR2 as YNFKEQ. V shed 2 bases and J shed 5 bases, with 12 bases lying between them. CDR3 length equals 14 residues.

The gene calls are TRBV27 and TRBJ2-2, with a possible D match to TRBD2 (5 bases). V was trimmed by 2 bases and J by 7 bases, leaving 14 bases between them. Germline V gene lookup returns CDR1 MNHEY and CDR2 SMNVEV (reference sequence). This CDR3 is 15 amino acids long. DNA for the CDR3: TGTGCCAGCAGTTTAATTGTCGGGGAAATCGGGGAGCTGTTTTTT. Translated, it gives CASSLIVGEIGELFF.